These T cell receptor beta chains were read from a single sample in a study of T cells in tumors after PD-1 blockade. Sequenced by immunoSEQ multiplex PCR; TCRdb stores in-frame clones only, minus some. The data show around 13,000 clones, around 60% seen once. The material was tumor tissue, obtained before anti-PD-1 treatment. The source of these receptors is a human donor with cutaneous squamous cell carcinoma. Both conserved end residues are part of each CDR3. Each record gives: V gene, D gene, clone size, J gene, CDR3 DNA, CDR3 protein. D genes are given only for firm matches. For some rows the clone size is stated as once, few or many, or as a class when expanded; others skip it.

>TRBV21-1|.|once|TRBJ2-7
TGTGCCAGCAGCAAAGATAGCGGGAGGGCCCGATCTTACGAGCAGTACTTC
CASSKDSGRARSYEQYF
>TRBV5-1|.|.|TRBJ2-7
TGCGCCAGCAGCTTGAGAGGGACACCCAACTACGAGCAGTACTTC
CASSLRGTPNYEQYF
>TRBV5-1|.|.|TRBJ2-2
TGCGCCAGCAGCGCCACAGGGTTCCCCGGGGAGCTGTTTTTT
CASSATGFPGELFF
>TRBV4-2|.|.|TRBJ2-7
TGTGCCAGCAGCCAAGGAGCCGGCCTCGCCGAGCAGTCGAACTTC
CASSQGAGLAEQSNF
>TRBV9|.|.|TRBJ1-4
TGTGCCAGCAGCGGGGGACGGAGTAATGAAAAACTGTTTTTT
CASSGGRSNEKLFF
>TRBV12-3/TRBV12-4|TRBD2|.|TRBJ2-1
TGTGCCAGCAGTTGGGGACTAGCGGGACCGCAGTTCTTC
CASSWGLAGPQFF
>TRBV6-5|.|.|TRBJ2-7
TGTGCCAGCAGTTACTCCGCGGGGTCCTCCTACGAGCAGTACTTC
CASSYSAGSSYEQYF
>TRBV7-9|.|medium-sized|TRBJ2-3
TGTGCCAGCAGCATCCTGACAGGAGATACGCAGTATTTT
CASSILTGDTQYF
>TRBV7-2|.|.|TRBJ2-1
TGTGCCAGCAGCCCCACCGGGACTCCCTACAATGAGCAGTTCTTC
CASSPTGTPYNEQFF
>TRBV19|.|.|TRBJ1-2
TGTGCCAGTAGTACATGGACAGCTAACTATGGCTACACCTTC
CASSTWTANYGYTF
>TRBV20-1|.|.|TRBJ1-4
TGCAGTGTTAGTGGTCGGACGATGAATGAAAAACTGTTTTTT
CSVSGRTMNEKLFF
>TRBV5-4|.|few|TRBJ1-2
TGTGCCAGCAGCTGGAGACAGACTAACTATGGCTACACCTTC
CASSWRQTNYGYTF
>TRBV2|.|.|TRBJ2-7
TGTGCCAGCAGTGTTGCCAGGGACTACGAGCAGTACTTC
CASSVARDYEQYF
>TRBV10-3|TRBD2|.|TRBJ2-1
TGTGCCATCAGTGAGAGCGGGGCCTACAATGAGCAGTTCTTC
CAISESGAYNEQFF
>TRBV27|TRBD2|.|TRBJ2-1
TGTGCCAGCAGTTGCCTAGCGGGACCAAAGAAGAATGAGCAGTTCTTC
CASSCLAGPKKNEQFF
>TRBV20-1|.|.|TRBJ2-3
TGCAGTGCGACCAACCCCGATACGCAGTATTTT
CSATNPDTQYF
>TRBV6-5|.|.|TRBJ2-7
TGTGCCAGCAGCCGTTTTCGGACGGAGGACTACGAGCAGTACTTC
CASSRFRTEDYEQYF
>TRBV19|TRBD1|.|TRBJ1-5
TGTGCCAGTAGCGACAGGGGGGACAGTCAGCCCCAGCATTTT
CASSDRGDSQPQHF
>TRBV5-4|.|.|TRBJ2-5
TGTGCCAGCAGCTTGGGGGTGGAGACCCAGTACTTC
CASSLGVETQYF
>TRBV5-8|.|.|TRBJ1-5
TGTGCCAGCAGCTTGGAAGGGGCGCGCCAGCCCCAGCATTTT
CASSLEGARQPQHF
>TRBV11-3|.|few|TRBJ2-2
TGTGCCAGCAGCCTGCCATGGCGCCCCGGGGAGCTGTTTTTT
CASSLPWRPGELFF
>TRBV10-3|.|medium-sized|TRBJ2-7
TGTGCCATCAGTGCCTCCAATCTCCCCCATAGTGAGCAGTACTTC
CAISASNLPHSEQYF
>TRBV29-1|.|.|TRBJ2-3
TGCAGCGGGGTGGCCAACACCGGAGGAGATACGCAGTATTTT
CSGVANTGGDTQYF
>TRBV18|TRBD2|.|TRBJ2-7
TGTGCCAGCTCACCAGTCCAGCGGGGTTACTACGAGCAGTACTTC
CASSPVQRGYYEQYF
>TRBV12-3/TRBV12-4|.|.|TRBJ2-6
TGTGCCAGCAGTTTGACTGGGGCCAACGTCCTGACTTTC
CASSLTGANVLTF
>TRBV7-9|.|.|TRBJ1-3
TGTGCCAGCAGTCCGTTCGTGGGGGCTGGAAACACCATATATTTT
CASSPFVGAGNTIYF
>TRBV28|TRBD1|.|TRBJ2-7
TGTGCCAGCACCTTGCTGTCCCCGGGACAGGGGTTCTACGAGCAGTACTTC
CASTLLSPGQGFYEQYF
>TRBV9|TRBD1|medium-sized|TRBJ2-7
TGTGCCAGCAGCGCGGGAGCGGGGACAGGGGCCTACGAGCAGTACTTC
CASSAGAGTGAYEQYF
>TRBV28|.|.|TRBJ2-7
TGTGCCAGCAGTTTATGGGCTGGAACCTACGAGCAGTACTTC
CASSLWAGTYEQYF
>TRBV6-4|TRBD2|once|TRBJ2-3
TGTGCCAGCAGTGACTCGAAAGCGGGGGGGCCCGCAGATACGCAGTATTTT
CASSDSKAGGPADTQYF
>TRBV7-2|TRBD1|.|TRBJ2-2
TGTGCCAGCAGCTCGGACAGGGGTCTTGGGGAGCTGTTTTTT
CASSSDRGLGELFF
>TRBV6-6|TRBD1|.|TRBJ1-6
TGTGCCAGCAGCGACAGGGAGGCCTATAATTCACCCCTCCACTTT
CASSDREAYNSPLHF
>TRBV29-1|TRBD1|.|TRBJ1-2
TGCAGCGTCCTACAGGGGGGAGATCGCGGCTACACCTTC
CSVLQGGDRGYTF
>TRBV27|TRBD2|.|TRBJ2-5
TGTGCCAGCAGTTTGGGGCGACTAGCGGGGGGGCGGTTGGAAGAGACCCAGTACTTC
CASSLGRLAGGRLEETQYF
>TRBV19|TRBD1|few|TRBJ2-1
TGTGCCAGTTCGACAGGGGGCGTTGGGAATGAGCAGTTCTTC
CASSTGGVGNEQFF
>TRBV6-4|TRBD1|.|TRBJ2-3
TGTGCCAGCAGCACGGCAACAGGGGCAGATACGCAGTATTTT
CASSTATGADTQYF
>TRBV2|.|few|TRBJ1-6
TGTGCCAGCAGTGAAACCCCCCCAGTAAATTCACCCCTCCACTTT
CASSETPPVNSPLHF
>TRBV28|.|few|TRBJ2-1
TGTGCCAGCAGTTCAAGCAGCGAAGGTCTGCCCTACAATGAGCAGTTCTTC
CASSSSSEGLPYNEQFF
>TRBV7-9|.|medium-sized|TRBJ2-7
TGTGCCAGCAGCTTAGTTGACGACGAGCAGTACTTC
CASSLVDDEQYF
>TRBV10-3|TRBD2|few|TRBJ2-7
TGTGCCATCCGGCCGGGGGGTTTTTACGAGCAGTACTTC
CAIRPGGFYEQYF
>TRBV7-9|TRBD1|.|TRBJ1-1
TGTGCCAGCAGCCCCCGGGACAGGGCGAACACTGAAGCTTTCTTT
CASSPRDRANTEAFF
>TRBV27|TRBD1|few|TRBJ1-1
TGTGCCAGCAGTCTCTCCGGGACAGGGATCGGCACTGAAGCTTTCTTT
CASSLSGTGIGTEAFF
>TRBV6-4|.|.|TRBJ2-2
TGTGCCAGCAGTGGGACGGTGGAGGCCGGGGAGCTGTTTTTT
CASSGTVEAGELFF
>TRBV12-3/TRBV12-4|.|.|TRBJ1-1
TGTGCCAGCAGTGCGGGACCTGGGACTGAAGCTTTCTTT
CASSAGPGTEAFF
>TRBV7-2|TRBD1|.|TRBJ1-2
TGTGCCAGCACCGTTATCCAGGGGGCGGGTGGCTACACCTTC
CASTVIQGAGGYTF
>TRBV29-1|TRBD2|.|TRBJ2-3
TGCAGCGGGGGGACTAGCTTCGCAGATACGCAGTATTTT
CSGGTSFADTQYF
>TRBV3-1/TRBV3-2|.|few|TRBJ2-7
TGTGCCAGCAGCCGGCTGTACGAGCAGTACTTC
CASSRLYEQYF
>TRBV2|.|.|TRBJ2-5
TGTGCCAGCAGTGAAGCGCGCAGGAGGGAAACCCAAGAGACCCAGTACTTC
CASSEARRRETQETQYF
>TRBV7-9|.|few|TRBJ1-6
TGTGCCAGCAGCTTAGGCGGAAATTCACCCCTCCACTTT
CASSLGGNSPLHF
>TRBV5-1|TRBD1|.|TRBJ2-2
TGCGCCAGCAGAGAAGGACAGGGAAGAACCGGGGAGCTGTTTTTT
CASREGQGRTGELFF
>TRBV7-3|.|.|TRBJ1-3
TGTGCCAGCAGCTCAAGAGGGACGGGAGACTCTGGAAACACCATATATTTT
CASSSRGTGDSGNTIYF
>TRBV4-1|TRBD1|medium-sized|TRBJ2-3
TGCGCCAGCAGCCAAGAGACAGGGAGCTATACGCAGTATTTT
CASSQETGSYTQYF
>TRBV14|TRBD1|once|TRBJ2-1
TGTGCCAGCAGCCAAGTCAGGACAGGGGGCCTCGATGAGCAGTTCTTC
CASSQVRTGGLDEQFF
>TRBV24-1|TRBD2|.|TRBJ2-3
TGTGCCACCAGTGAAGGGACTAGCGGATTCACAGATACGCAGTATTTT
CATSEGTSGFTDTQYF
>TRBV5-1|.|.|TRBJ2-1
TGCGCCAGCAGCTTGATACCAGGCGACGAGCAGTTCTTC
CASSLIPGDEQFF
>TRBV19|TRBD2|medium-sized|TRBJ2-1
TGTGCCAGTAGTATTTGGAGGACTAGCGGTTACAATGAGCAGTTCTTC
CASSIWRTSGYNEQFF
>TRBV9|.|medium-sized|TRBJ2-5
TGTGCCAGCAGCGTATTAGTCAGCAAAGAGACCCAGTACTTC
CASSVLVSKETQYF